This passage covers 14 T cell receptor beta chains from one sample sequenced in a study of blood T cells in healthy people across ages. A sample-barcoded 5' primer and a J-beta primer mix were used in a second PCR of about 7 to 12 cycles. TCRdb processed the 5' RACE reads anew with MiXCR; each CDR3 protein has one entry. The table shows 550,000 to 600,000 distinct CDR3 sequences, with less than 60% occurring only once. Material for sequencing was blood. The receptors come from a man older than 75 in good health.

V usage is TRBV4-3 and J usage is TRBJ2-4, with 7 positions matching TRBD2. Trimming removed 1 base from V and 3 bases from J; junction bases left unmatched: 3. Germline V gene sequence: CDR1 LGHNA, CDR2 YSLEER. This CDR3 contains 15 residues. Written as DNA, the CDR3 is TGCGCCAGCAGCCAAGTCTCTAGCGGCAAAAACATTCAGTACTTC. Amino acids: CASSQVSSGKNIQYF.

This clonotype was observed many times. V and J are TRBV6-6 and TRBJ1-6, with a weak D call TRBD1 (6 bases). Germline CDR1 is MNHNY and CDR2 is SVGAGI (reference sequence). There are 17 residues in the CDR3. Trimming took 0 bases from V and 5 from J, leaving 14 bases between them. The CDR3 region has the DNA TGTGCCAGCAGTTACTCGGGCAGGGGAGTGGATAATTCACCCCTCCACTTT. It specifies CASSYSGRGVDNSPLHF.

This clonotype turned up a few times. The chain carries TRBV28 and TRBJ2-7; D perhaps matches TRBD2 (6 bases). Per germline, CDR1 MDHEN and CDR2 SYDVKM. The CDR3 is 15 residues long. V dropped 5 bases and J dropped 1 base, with 15 bases sitting between them. CDR3 loop: CASSEEGRQSYEQYF. CDR3 nucleotides: TGTGCCAGCAGTGAGGAGGGTAGGCAATCCTACGAGCAGTACTTC.

The chain combines TRBV7-2 with TRBJ2-5; tentatively, D is TRBD1 or TRBD2 (6 bases each). The CDR3 spans 13 residues. The V end lost 5 bases, the J end lost 11 bases, and 18 bases lay between the germline ends. CDR1 SGHTA and CDR2 FQGNSA come from the germline V gene. The CDR3 is CASSRTGAWEQYF. In DNA form, the CDR3 reads TGTGCCAGCAGCCGAACGGGGGCTTGGGAGCAGTACTTC.

This clonotype was seen a few times. V usage is TRBV20-1 and J usage is TRBJ2-3; TRBD2 matches at 9 bases. V was pared by 0 bases and J by 6 bases, with 10 bases of the junction left unmatched. The CDR3 has 16 residues. Germline CDR1 is DFQATT and CDR2 is SNEGSKA (reference sequence). CDR3: CSARDMRRGGPDTQYF. DNA of the CDR3: TGCAGTGCTAGAGATATGCGGCGGGGGGGCCCTGATACGCAGTATTTT.

This sequence joins TRBV6-2 or TRBV6-3 and TRBJ1-1; no definite D call. Trimming took 5 bases from V and 4 from J, leaving 11 bases between them. In germline, CDR1 is MNHEY, CDR2 SVGEGT. The CDR3 consists of 13 residues. The CDR3 region has the DNA TGTGCCAGCAGTGACACCCCGGTCACTGAAGCTTTCTTT. Translated, it gives CASSDTPVTEAFF.

Here the CDR3 reads CASSQPKRGASSYNEQFF. In DNA form, the CDR3 reads TGTGCCAGCAGCCAACCGAAGCGGGGGGCGAGCTCCTACAATGAGCAGTTCTTC. The chain is built from TRBV7-9 and TRBJ2-1, with 9 nucleotides matching TRBD2. V was pared by 5 bases and J by 0 bases, with 11 bases of the junction left unmatched. The CDR3 is 18 amino acids. CDR1 and CDR2 (germline): SEHNR, FQNEAQ (reference sequence).

Only a few counts were recorded for this clonotype. The chain combines TRBV12-3 or TRBV12-4 with TRBJ2-7; TRBD2 matches 8 bases. V was clipped by 6 bases and J by 3 bases; unmatched bases: 7. The CDR3 is 14 residues long. Written as DNA, the CDR3 is TGTGCCAGCAGGAAAGCGGGAGTACACTACGAGCAGTACTTC. The encoded protein is CASRKAGVHYEQYF.

This sequence joins TRBV2 and TRBJ2-2; 7 bases align to TRBD1. There are 12 residues in the CDR3. V dropped 5 bases and J dropped 8; count of bases not matched to a gene: 2. Looked up from germline, CDR1 is SNHLY and CDR2 is FYNNEI. In DNA, the CDR3 is TGTGCCAGCAGTCCGGACAGGGGGGAGCTGTTTTTT. Translated, it gives CASSPDRGELFF.

The gene calls are TRBV2 and TRBJ2-1; either TRBD1 or TRBD2 may fit D (5 bases each). V shed 7 bases and J shed 15 bases, with 22 bases lying between them. The CDR3 consists of 13 residues. Per the germline V gene, CDR1 is SNHLY and CDR2 is FYNNEI. The CDR3 protein is CASNRDGSAVPFF. The CDR3 coding sequence is TGTGCCAGCAACCGGGACGGCTCTGCAGTCCCGTTCTTC.

This chain's CDR3 is CASSVGLDNYGYTF. DNA of the CDR3: TGTGCCAGCAGCGTAGGACTGGATAACTATGGCTACACCTTC. The genes are TRBV9 and TRBJ1-2; D remains ambiguous. Per germline, CDR1 SGDLS and CDR2 YYNGEE. This CDR3 is 14 amino acids long. Trimming took 0 bases from V and 1 from J, leaving 7 bases between them.

This clonotype occurred a few times. The CDR3 coding sequence is TGTGCCAGCAGTCGACGGGACAGCCAGAACACTGAAGCTTTCTTT. This gives the protein CASSRRDSQNTEAFF. This chain links TRBV7-9 with TRBJ1-1, with 7 bases aligning to TRBD1. The CDR3 contains 15 residues. Trimming cost V 6 bases and J 1 base; bases outside gene matches: 8. CDR1 is SEHNR and CDR2 is FQNEAQ in the germline V gene (reference sequence).

The chain is built from TRBV2 and TRBJ1-6; D gene unclear. Trimming took 2 bases from V and 7 from J, leaving 9 bases between them. Germline values: CDR1 SNHLY, CDR2 FYNNEI. The CDR3 totals 14 residues. As DNA, the CDR3 is TGTGCCAGCAGTGAACGGTCCGGGAATTCACCCCTCCACTTT. This sequence encodes CASSERSGNSPLHF.

The table lists this clonotype with a few counts. The J gene is TRBJ1-6, the V gene TRBV29-1; D not resolved. Deletions cut 4 bases from V and 8 bases from J, with 9 bases between. CDR1 is SQVTM, CDR2 ANQGSEA, per germline. There are 12 residues in the CDR3. In DNA form, the CDR3 reads TGCAGCGTTGGTGATGTGGATTCACCCCTCCACTTT. Protein product: CSVGDVDSPLHF.